This TCR beta chain was identified during a study of shared clonotypes between healthy human individuals. Whole-study context: Per donor, three plates held CD4 naive cells, three held CD4 memory, two held CD8 naive and one held CD8 memory.

Genomic DNA per cell subset filled all wells of several immunoSEQ plates. Repertoires were generated with immunoSEQ multiplex PCR, while TCRdb's copy carries only in-frame clones and drops some. This table holds more than 2,000,000 clones, roughly 92% found once. The sample consisted of naive CD4+ T cells sorted from blood. This sample's subset: CD45RA+ positively selected. The sequence came from a man between 18 and 29 years old in good health.

The CDR3 sequence: CAWSVLSGIYNEQFF. The CDR3 DNA reads as TGTGCCTGGAGTGTACTAAGCGGGATCTACAATGAGCAGTTCTTC. The chain joins TRBV30 to TRBJ2-1, with 7 bases lining up with TRBD2. This CDR3 has 15 amino acids. From germline, CDR1 is GTSNPN and CDR2 SVGIG (reference sequence). J was trimmed by 3 bases and V by 0 bases; bases with no gene match: 5. The full variable domain, rest sourced from reference TRBV30 and TRBJ2-1, is SQTIHQWPATLVQPVGSPLSLECTVEGTSNPNLYWYRQAAGRGLQLLFYSVGIGQISSEVPQNLSASRPQDRQFILSSKKLLLSDSGFYLCAWSVLSGIYNEQFFGPGTRLTVL.